Listed here are 9 T cell receptor beta chains from one sample, sequenced in a study of patients and donors after allogeneic stem cell transplantation. MiXCR was run by TCRdb on the RT-PCR reads, yielding one entry per CDR3 protein. The table lists about 150,000 distinct CDR3 sequences, approximately 35% of them singletons. Sequenced: blood, either unsorted or a sorted T cell fraction (not recorded which). These receptors were obtained from a human donor who was either an allogeneic HSCT recipient or a stem cell or donor lymphocyte infusion donor (not recorded which). It is not recorded whose cells these are; they may come from a transplant donor.

In this sample, this clonotype turned up a few times. This chain links TRBV3-1 with TRBJ2-3; TRBD2 matches 12 bases. Germline trimming cut 4 bases from V and 5 bases from J; bases unmatched to any gene: 10. This CDR3 spans 17 amino acids. Per the germline V gene, CDR1 is LGHDT and CDR2 is YNNKEL (reference sequence). The CDR3 bases are TGTGCCAGCAGCCGCGGACTAGCGGGGATGTCGGGAGATACGCAGTATTTT. Translating gives CASSRGLAGMSGDTQYF.

The table lists this clonotype with a few counts. The genes are TRBV4-2 and TRBJ2-5; 7 nucleotides align to TRBD1. The germline CDR1 and CDR2 sequences are LGHNA and YNFKEQ. CDR3 length: 12 amino acids. The V gene end was trimmed by 3 bases and the J gene end by 5 bases; junction bases not matched to a gene: 0. CDR3 nucleotides: TGTGCCAGCAGCCACAGGGGGGAGACCCAGTACTTC. Translated: CASSHRGETQYF.

V usage is TRBV20-1 and J usage is TRBJ1-4, with D possibly TRBD1 on 5 matching bases. The CDR3 loop spans 12 amino acids. V was trimmed by 1 base and J by 7 bases, leaving 7 bases between them. In germline, CDR1 is DFQATT, CDR2 SNEGSKA (reference sequence). The CDR3 DNA reads TGCAGTGCTAGAGGGGACTCTGAAAAACTGTTTTTT. Translated: CSARGDSEKLFF.

A single count supports this clonotype. The rearrangement joins TRBV28 to TRBJ1-3; D unresolved. The CDR3 consists of 13 residues. V was cut by 5 bases and J by 6 bases, with 11 bases left in between. Germline V gives CDR1 MDHEN, CDR2 SYDVKM. Here the CDR3 reads CASSMGLENTIYF. Here the CDR3 DNA reads TGTGCCAGCAGTATGGGGTTGGAAAACACCATATATTTT.

The rearrangement links TRBV20-1 to TRBJ1-1; D is unclear. The germline gives CDR1 DFQATT, CDR2 SNEGSKA (reference sequence). V was pared by 6 bases and J by 5 bases, with 16 bases between. The CDR3 runs to 13 residues. CDR3 in amino acids: CSARSMGWTEAFF. The CDR3 DNA is TGCAGTGCCCGAAGCATGGGATGGACTGAAGCTTTCTTT.

The CDR3 protein is CASSPGDRASPLHF. Here the CDR3 DNA reads TGTGCCAGCAGCCCCGGGGACCGTGCTTCACCCCTCCACTTT. The gene calls are TRBV9 and TRBJ1-6; weak D call: TRBD1 (5 bases). Germline CDR1 reads SGDLS; CDR2 reads YYNGEE. Trimming took off 4 bases at V and 9 bases at J, with 14 bases between the two ends. This CDR3 region has 14 residues.

As to this clonotype: A much larger clone lies one base from this, so it may be a read error. J is TRBJ1-5 and V is TRBV6-1; possible D gene TRBD1, 6 bases. The CDR3 sequence is 14 residues long. The V gene's germline CDR1 is MNHNS and CDR2 SASEGT. In DNA, the CDR3 is TGTGCCAGCACACCGGGGGCTTACAATCAGCACCAGCATTTT. As protein: CASTPGAYNQHQHF.

CDR3 sequence (DNA): TGTGCCAGCAGCTCCGGACAATTTCTGTTTTTT. The encoded protein is CASSSGQFLFF. V gene TRBV7-2 combines with J gene TRBJ1-4, with D possibly matching TRBD1 (5 bases). Trimming shortened V by 4 bases and J by 14 bases, and 11 bases separated the two germline ends. The length of the CDR3 is 11 residues. The V gene's germline CDR1 is SGHTA and CDR2 FQGNSA.

This rearrangement joins TRBV20-1 to TRBJ1-2; D is unclear. Germline loops: CDR1 DFQATT, CDR2 SNEGSKA (reference sequence). Trimming took 6 bases from V and 7 from J, leaving 9 bases between them. The CDR3 covers 10 residues. CDR3 in DNA: TGCAGTGCCATTTACCCTGGCTACACCTTC. Translation: CSAIYPGYTF.